Sequencing of this TCR beta chain was carried out in a study of T cell responses to AZD1222 COVID-19 vaccine. Study outcomes and limitations: Spike-specific TCR breadth and depth went up after people got two AZD1222 doses. Spike was spanned by vaccine-associated CD4 TCRs, with dominance at 160-218 and 743-854. In a largely white British group with more females than males, clonal diversity was possibly underestimated.

The table came from immunoSEQ multiplex PCR; TCRdb's copy has only in-frame clones and leaves some out. The sample gives over 75,000 clones, over 75% of which show up once; less than 3% is in the top ten. As regards this clone: Its specificity is not known.

The V and J ends lost 5 bases and 9 bases respectively, with 8 bases between them. Germline-derived CDR1 and CDR2 are KGHSH and LQKENI. CDR3 length: 11 residues. It was second doses at about 4 or about 12 weeks that were pooled. The receptor was isolated from an adult who received the AZD1222 COVID-19 vaccine. The V gene is TRBV18, the J gene TRBJ2-1, with TRBD1 as a possible D gene (5 bases). This sample comprised peripheral blood, obtained 28 days after the second AZD1222 dose. Here the CDR3 reads CASSGRGEQFF. The CDR3 DNA reads TGTGCCAGCTCAGGTAGGGGTGAGCAGTTCTTC.